One and the same sample provided the 10 T cell receptor beta chains below, sequenced in a study of OX40 agonist ivuxolimab in advanced cancers. The method was immunoSEQ multiplex PCR; TCRdb's version includes in-frame clones alone and lacks a portion of them. The table shows 50,000 to 85,000 clones, with 75% to 90% occurring only once. The source was CD4+ or CD8+ T cells sorted from blood, collected in a trial of the OX40 agonist ivuxolimab. The receptors shown here come from an adult with an advanced solid tumor such as melanoma, head and neck, liver or kidney cancer.

V gene TRBV27 combines with J gene TRBJ1-1; TRBD1 might be the D (5 bases). CDR3 length: 15 amino acids. CDR1 and CDR2 (germline): MNHEY, SMNVEV (reference sequence). V was trimmed by 2 bases and J by 3 bases, leaving 13 bases between them. CDR3 DNA sequence: TGTGCCAGCAGTTTAATACAGGTTAGGTACACTGAAGCTTTCTTT. This gives the protein CASSLIQVRYTEAFF.

J is TRBJ1-4 and V is TRBV11-2; 8 bases are a match to TRBD1. Trimming removed 6 bases from V and 6 bases from J; junction bases left unmatched: 9. Germline V gene lookup returns CDR1 SGHAT and CDR2 FQNNGV. This CDR3 spans 15 amino acids. The CDR3 nucleotides are TGTGCCAGCAGTTGGGGGGCAGGGGGCGATGAAAAACTGTTTTTT. Amino acid sequence: CASSWGAGGDEKLFF.

This chain's CDR3 is CASSEGNSLTDNEQFF. As DNA, the CDR3 is TGTGCCAGCAGTGAAGGGAACTCACTAACCGACAATGAGCAGTTCTTC. The chain joins TRBV2 to TRBJ2-1; D is uncertain. V was clipped by 1 base and J by 5 bases, with 15 bases between them. This CDR3 has 16 residues. From germline, CDR1 is SNHLY and CDR2 FYNNEI.

The chain's CDR3 is CASRDTSGSVSYNEQFF. The CDR3 DNA is TGTGCCAGCAGGGATACTAGCGGGAGTGTATCCTACAATGAGCAGTTCTTC. The chain has TRBV28 and TRBJ2-1; TRBD2 matches at 11 bases. The CDR3 is made up of 17 amino acids. Trimming removed 6 bases from V and 1 base from J; junction bases left unmatched: 8. Germline V gives CDR1 MDHEN, CDR2 SYDVKM. Full variable domain (outside the CDR3, taken from reference TRBV28 and TRBJ2-1): DVKVTQSSRYLVKRTGEKVFLECVQDMDHENMFWYRQDPGLGLRLIYFSYDVKMKEKGDIPEGYSVSREKKERFSLILESASTNQTSMYLCASRDTSGSVSYNEQFFGPGTRLTVL.

The chain uses TRBV14 and TRBJ1-2; 8 bases are shared with TRBD1. CDR3 length: 16 amino acids. J gave up 8 bases and V 1 base, and 12 bases lay outside the gene matches. Germline V gene data show CDR1 as SGHDN and CDR2 as FVKESK. Written as DNA, the CDR3 is TGTGCCAGCAGCCAAGCTAGTCCGGGACAGGATCGAGGCTACACCTTC. It codes for CASSQASPGQDRGYTF.

The chain links TRBV6-4 to TRBJ1-2; the D is unclear. Trimming cost V 0 bases and J 7 bases, with 12 bases left between them. CDR1 is MRHNA, CDR2 SNTAGT, per germline. The CDR3 spans 14 residues. CDR3 residues: CASSDSSARSGYTF. CDR3 nucleotide sequence: TGTGCCAGCAGTGACTCGTCGGCCCGCAGTGGCTACACCTTC.

The rearrangement links TRBV7-2 to TRBJ2-7; D possibly corresponds to TRBD1 (6 bases). V was clipped by 6 bases and J by 2 bases, with 11 bases between them. Germline lookup yields CDR1 SGHTA and CDR2 FQGNSA. This CDR3 region has 13 residues. CDR3 sequence: CASSLDRTYEQYF. CDR3 sequence (DNA): TGTGCCAGCAGTCTTGACAGGACCTACGAGCAGTACTTC.

In DNA, the CDR3 is TGTGCCAGCAGCTTAGGCATGTGGGGCAACTCTGGGGCCAACGTCCTGACTTTC. It specifies CASSLGMWGNSGANVLTF. The V and J genes are TRBV7-9 and TRBJ2-6; TRBD1 might be the D (5 bases). Germline values: CDR1 SEHNR, CDR2 FQNEAQ (reference sequence). This CDR3 region has 18 residues. Trimming removed 1 base at V and 0 bases at J, with 13 bases between. The complete variable domain, with remaining parts taken from reference TRBV7-9 and TRBJ2-6, reads DTGVSQNPRHKITKRGQNVTFRCDPISEHNRLYWYRQTLGQGPEFLTYFQNEAQLEKSRLLSDRFSAERPKGSFSTLEIQRTEQGDSAMYLCASSLGMWGNSGANVLTFGAGSRLTVL.

This chain joins TRBV19 and TRBJ1-2; D is ambiguous. CDR3 length: 12 amino acids. Per germline, CDR1 LNHDA and CDR2 SQIVND (reference sequence). Trimming removed 3 bases at V and 7 bases at J, with 9 bases between. CDR3 bases: TGTGCCAGTAGTATCGAAAGGTCTGGCTACACCTTC. Its protein is CASSIERSGYTF.

The V and J genes are TRBV29-1 and TRBJ2-7; TRBD1 aligns across 8 bases. The CDR3 covers 14 residues. V shed 3 bases and J 3 bases; nucleotides not matched to a gene: 7. Looked up from germline, CDR1 is SQVTM and CDR2 is ANQGSEA. The CDR3 reads CSVELGRGRYEQYF. Written as DNA, the CDR3 is TGCAGCGTTGAGTTGGGCAGGGGGCGCTACGAGCAGTACTTC.